This T cell receptor beta chain was sequenced in a study of cytomegalovirus exposure and HLA in healthy donors. PCR primers comprised 60 Vbeta and 13 Jbeta primers. Sequencing used immunoSEQ multiplex PCR; TCRdb keeps in-frame clones, though not all of them. The table includes a few hundred thousand clones, approximately 80% detected once. Germline lookup yields CDR1 ENHRY and CDR2 SYGVKD. The CDR3 loop spans 14 amino acids. Trimming took off 6 bases at V and 0 bases at J, with 9 bases between the two ends. The TCR originated in a man aged 25 to 40 in good health and CMV-seronegative. The rearrangement joins TRBV10-3 to TRBJ1-5, with D tentatively TRBD1 (6 bases). Source material: PBMCs. CDR3 DNA sequence: TGTGCCATCAGGGACAGCCCTAGCAATCAGCCCCAGCATTTT. This translates into CAIRDSPSNQPQHF.